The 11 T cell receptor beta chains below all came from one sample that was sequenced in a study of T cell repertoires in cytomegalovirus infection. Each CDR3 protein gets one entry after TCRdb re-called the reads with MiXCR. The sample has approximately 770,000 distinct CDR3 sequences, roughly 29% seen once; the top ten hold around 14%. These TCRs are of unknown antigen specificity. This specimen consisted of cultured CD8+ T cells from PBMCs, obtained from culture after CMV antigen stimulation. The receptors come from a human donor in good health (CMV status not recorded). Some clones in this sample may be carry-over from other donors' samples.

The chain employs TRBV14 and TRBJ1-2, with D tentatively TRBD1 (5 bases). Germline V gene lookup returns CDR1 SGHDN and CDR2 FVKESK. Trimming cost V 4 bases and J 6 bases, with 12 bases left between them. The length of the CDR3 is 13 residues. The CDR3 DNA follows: TGTGCCAGCAGCCCCTACAGGACGGATGGCTACACCTTC. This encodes CASSPYRTDGYTF. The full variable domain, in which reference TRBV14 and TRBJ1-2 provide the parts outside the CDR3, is EAGVTQFPSHSVIEKGQTVTLRCDPISGHDNLYWYRRVMGKEIKFLLHFVKESKQDESGMPNNRFLAERTGGTYSTLKVQPAELEDSGVYFCASSPYRTDGYTFGSGTRLTVV.

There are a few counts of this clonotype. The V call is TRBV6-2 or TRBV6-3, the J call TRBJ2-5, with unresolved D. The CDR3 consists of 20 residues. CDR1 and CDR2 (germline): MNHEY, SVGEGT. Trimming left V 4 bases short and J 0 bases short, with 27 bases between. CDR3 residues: CASSLFRTLIRGSYQETQYF. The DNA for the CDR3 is TGTGCCAGCAGTTTGTTTCGGACCTTGATCCGAGGATCCTACCAAGAGACCCAGTACTTC.

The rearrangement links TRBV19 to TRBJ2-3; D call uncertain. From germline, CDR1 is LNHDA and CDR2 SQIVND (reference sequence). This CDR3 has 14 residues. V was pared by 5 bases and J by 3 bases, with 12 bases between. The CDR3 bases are TGTGCCAGTAGTGGGTTGCCTGTTACAGATACGCAGTATTTT. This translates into CASSGLPVTDTQYF.

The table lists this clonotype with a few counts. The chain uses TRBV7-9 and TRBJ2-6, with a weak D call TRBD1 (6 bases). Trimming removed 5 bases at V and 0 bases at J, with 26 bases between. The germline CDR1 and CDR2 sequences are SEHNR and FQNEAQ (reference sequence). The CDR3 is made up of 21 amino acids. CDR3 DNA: TGTGCCAGCAGCCATCACTTTGTTCCACAGGGCCCCTTCTCTGGGGCCAACGTCCTGACTTTC. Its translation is CASSHHFVPQGPFSGANVLTF.

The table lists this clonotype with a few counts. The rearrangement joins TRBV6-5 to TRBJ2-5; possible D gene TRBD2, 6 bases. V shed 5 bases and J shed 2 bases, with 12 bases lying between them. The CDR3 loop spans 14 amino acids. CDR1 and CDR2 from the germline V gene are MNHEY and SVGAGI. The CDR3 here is CASSIAELQETQYF. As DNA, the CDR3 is TGTGCCAGCAGTATAGCGGAGCTTCAAGAGACCCAGTACTTC.

The CDR3 region has the DNA TGTGCCAGCAGCTCCCGGGACTCAATGAAGGAGCAATTCTACGAGCAGTACGTC. Translating gives CASSSRDSMKEQFYEQYV. This rearrangement joins TRBV7-3 to TRBJ2-7, with a tentative D call TRBD2 (6 bases). V lost 4 bases, J lost 3 bases, and 25 bases lay in between. There are 18 residues in the CDR3. Germline V gene lookup returns CDR1 SGHTA and CDR2 FQGTGA.

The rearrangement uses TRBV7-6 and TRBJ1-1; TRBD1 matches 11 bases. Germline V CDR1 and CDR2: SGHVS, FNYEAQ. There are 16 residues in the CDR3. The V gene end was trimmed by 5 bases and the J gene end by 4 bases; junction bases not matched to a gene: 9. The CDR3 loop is CASSETGTGGSTEAFF. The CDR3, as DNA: TGTGCCAGCAGCGAAACCGGGACAGGGGGTAGCACTGAAGCTTTCTTT. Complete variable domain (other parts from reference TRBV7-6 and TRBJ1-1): GAGVSQSPRYKVTKRGQDVALRCDPISGHVSLYWYRQALGQGPEFLTYFNYEAQQDKSGLPNDRFSAERPEGSISTLTIQRTEQRDSAMYRCASSETGTGGSTEAFFGQGTRLTVV.

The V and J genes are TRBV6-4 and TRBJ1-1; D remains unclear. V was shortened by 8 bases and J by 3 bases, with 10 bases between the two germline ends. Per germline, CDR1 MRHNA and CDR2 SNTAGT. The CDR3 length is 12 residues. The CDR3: CASRIGDTEAFF. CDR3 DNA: TGTGCCAGCCGCATTGGGGACACTGAAGCTTTCTTT.

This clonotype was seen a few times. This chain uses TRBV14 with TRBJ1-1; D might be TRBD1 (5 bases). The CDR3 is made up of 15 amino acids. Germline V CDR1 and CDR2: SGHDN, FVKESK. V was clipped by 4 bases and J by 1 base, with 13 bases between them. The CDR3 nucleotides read TGTGCCAGCAGCCCGTCAGGGAGTTCGAACACTGAAGCTTTCTTT. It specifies CASSPSGSSNTEAFF. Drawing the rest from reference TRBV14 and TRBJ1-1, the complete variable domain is EAGVTQFPSHSVIEKGQTVTLRCDPISGHDNLYWYRRVMGKEIKFLLHFVKESKQDESGMPNNRFLAERTGGTYSTLKVQPAELEDSGVYFCASSPSGSSNTEAFFGQGTRLTVV.

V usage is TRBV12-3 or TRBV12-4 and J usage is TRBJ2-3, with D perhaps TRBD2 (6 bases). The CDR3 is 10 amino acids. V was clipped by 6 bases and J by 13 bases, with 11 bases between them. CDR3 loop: CASRGDSEYF. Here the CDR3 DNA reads TGTGCCAGCAGGGGGGACTCGGAGTATTTT.

The chain's CDR3 is CASSYQPPGLAGTGELFF. The CDR3 coding sequence is TGTGCCAGCAGTTATCAACCGCCGGGACTAGCGGGCACCGGGGAGCTGTTTTTT. The rearrangement links TRBV27 to TRBJ2-2, with 12 bases matching TRBD2. After removal of 4 bases from V and 4 bases from J, the junction contained 10 bases not matched to a gene. The V gene's germline CDR1 is MNHEY and CDR2 SMNVEV (reference sequence). The CDR3 contains 18 residues.